This T cell receptor (beta chain) was retrieved from a study of T-cell memory formation after mild COVID-19. In germline, CDR1 is SSHAT, CDR2 FNYEAQ (reference sequence). With 6 bases removed from V and 7 bases from J, the gap between germline ends came to 16 bases. The CDR3 loop spans 14 amino acids. It was 5'RACE with constant-segment primers that produced the TCR alpha and TCR beta cDNA libraries, which carried sample barcodes and UMIs. One entry per CDR3 protein results from TCRdb running MiXCR on the 5' RACE reads. The sample has just over 350,000 distinct CDR3 sequences, approximately 15% seen once.

The source material was PBMCs or a T cell subset sorted from them (not recorded which). The chain is built from TRBV7-7 and TRBJ2-1, with unresolved D. The TCR was taken from a man between 18 and 35 years old who had mild COVID-19 (a few samples of this study predate the infection). Cell type and time point are not known. The CDR3 DNA reads as TGTGCCAGCAGTACTAACCCTGACGGGAATGAGCAGTTCTTC. This gives the protein CASSTNPDGNEQFF.